The clone carrying this TCR beta chain came up many times. The sample is drawn from a study of T cells in Graves' hyperthyroidism and ophthalmopathy. RNA transcripts yielded amplified TCR beta CDR3 regions. Primed by the HTBI set, a first-round RT-PCR was run on the TCR CDR3. TCRdb passed the multiplex PCR reads through MiXCR, listing each CDR3 protein once. The sample holds over 200,000 distinct CDR3 sequences, approximately 15% seen once. Per the germline V gene, CDR1 is LGHDT and CDR2 is YNNKEL (reference sequence). The CDR3 is 14 amino acids. Trimming stripped 4 bases from V and 7 bases from J, with 14 bases between.

V gene TRBV3-1 combines with J gene TRBJ2-1; D unclear. The TCR originated in a woman aged 40 to 50 with Graves' hyperthyroidism that later progressed to Graves' ophthalmopathy. The sample was blood. CDR3 DNA: TGTGCCAGCAGCCGGTTGGGTTCCCGGAATGAGCAGTTCTTC. Translating gives CASSRLGSRNEQFF.